The present entry profiles one T cell receptor (beta chain) with its context. Antigen specificity is unknown. This may stem from a read error, because a much larger clone lies one nucleotide away. This entry belongs to a study of early T cells in non-severe SARS-CoV-2 infection. For the study at large: Whole-blood bulk RNA, unsorted, was sequenced, and chains were unpaired.

The TCR library protocol was used to attach unique molecular identifiers. These identifiers were attached to individual cDNA molecules. From the 5' RACE reads, TCRdb called clonotypes with MiXCR, one entry per CDR3 protein. The sample yields approximately 37,000 distinct CDR3 sequences, around 4.5% seen once. CDR1 is SNHLY, CDR2 FYNNEI, per germline. The CDR3 has 14 residues. General observations from the study: A preference for anti-spike CD8 responses marked VDJdb matching, which missed private and CD4 specificities.

The sequence was collected from an adult who was a healthcare worker with PCR-confirmed SARS-CoV-2 infection or an uninfected control (not recorded which). The gene calls are TRBV2 and TRBJ1-3; D is uncertain. Sequencing was performed on whole blood. In nucleotides, the CDR3 is TGTGTCAGCAGTGAAGAGTACTCTGGAAACACCATATATTTT. Translating gives CVSSEEYSGNTIYF.